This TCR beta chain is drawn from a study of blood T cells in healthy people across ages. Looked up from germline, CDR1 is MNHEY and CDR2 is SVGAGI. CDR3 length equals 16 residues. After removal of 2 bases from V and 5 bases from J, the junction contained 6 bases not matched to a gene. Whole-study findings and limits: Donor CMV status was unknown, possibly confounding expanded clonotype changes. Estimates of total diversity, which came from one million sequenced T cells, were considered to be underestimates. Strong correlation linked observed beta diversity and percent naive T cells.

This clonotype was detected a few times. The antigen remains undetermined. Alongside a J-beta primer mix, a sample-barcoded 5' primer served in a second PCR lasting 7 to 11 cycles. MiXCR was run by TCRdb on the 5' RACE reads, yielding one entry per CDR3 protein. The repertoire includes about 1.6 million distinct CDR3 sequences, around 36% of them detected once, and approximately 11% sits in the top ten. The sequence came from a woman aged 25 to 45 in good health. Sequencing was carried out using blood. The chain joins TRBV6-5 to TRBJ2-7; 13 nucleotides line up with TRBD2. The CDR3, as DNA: TGTGCCAGCAGTTACAACCCCGGACTAGCGGGAGACGAGCAGTACTTC. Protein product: CASSYNPGLAGDEQYF.